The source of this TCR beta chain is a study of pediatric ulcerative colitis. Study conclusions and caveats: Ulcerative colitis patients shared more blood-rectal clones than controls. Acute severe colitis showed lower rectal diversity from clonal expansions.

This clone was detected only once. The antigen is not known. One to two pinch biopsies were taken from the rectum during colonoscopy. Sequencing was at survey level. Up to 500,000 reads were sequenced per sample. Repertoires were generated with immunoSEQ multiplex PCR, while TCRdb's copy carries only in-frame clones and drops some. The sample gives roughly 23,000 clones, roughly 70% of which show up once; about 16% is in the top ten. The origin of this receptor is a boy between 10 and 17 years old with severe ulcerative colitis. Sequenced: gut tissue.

Written as DNA, the CDR3 is TGTGCCAGCGGTTCCGGTACGACAGTCTCCTACGAGCAGTACTTC. Translation: CASGSGTTVSYEQYF. The chain links TRBV7-9 to TRBJ2-7, with D possibly matching TRBD1 (5 bases). Per the germline V gene, CDR1 is SEHNR and CDR2 is FQNEAQ (reference sequence). CDR3 length: 15 residues. Trimming removed 8 bases at V and 0 bases at J, with 17 bases between.